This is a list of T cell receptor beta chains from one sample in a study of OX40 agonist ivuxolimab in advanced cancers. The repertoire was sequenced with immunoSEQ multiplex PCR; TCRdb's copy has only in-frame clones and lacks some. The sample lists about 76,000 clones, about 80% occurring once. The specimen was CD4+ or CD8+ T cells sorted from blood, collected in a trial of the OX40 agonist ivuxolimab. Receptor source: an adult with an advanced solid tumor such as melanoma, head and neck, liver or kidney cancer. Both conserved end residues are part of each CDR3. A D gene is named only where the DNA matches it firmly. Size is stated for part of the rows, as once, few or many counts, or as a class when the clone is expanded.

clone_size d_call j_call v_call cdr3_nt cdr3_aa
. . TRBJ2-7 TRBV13 TGTGCCAGCAGCTTAGGCAGGCCCTACGAGCAGTACTTC CASSLGRPYEQYF
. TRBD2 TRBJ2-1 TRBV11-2 TGTGCCAGCAGCTCGGGCGGGGGGGCCATGTACAATGAGCAGTTCTTC CASSSGGGAMYNEQFF
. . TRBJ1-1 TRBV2 TGTGCCAGCATCGGGGTAGGTCGGTTGAACACTGAAGCTTTCTTT CASIGVGRLNTEAFF
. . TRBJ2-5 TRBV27 TGTGCCAGCAGTCTAACGTCGGGAGAGACCCAGTACTTC CASSLTSGETQYF
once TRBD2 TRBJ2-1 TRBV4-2 TGTGCCAGCAGCCAAGAGGGGGAAGGGACTAGCGGGGAACAATACAATGAGCAGTTCTTC CASSQEGEGTSGEQYNEQFF
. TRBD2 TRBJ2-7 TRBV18 TGTGCCAGCTCCCTCACCGCCGGGACTAGCGGGAGGGGGATTTACGAGCAGTACTTC CASSLTAGTSGRGIYEQYF
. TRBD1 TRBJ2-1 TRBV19 TGTGCCAGTAGTATCTACAGGGGGCTCTCCTACAATGAGCAGTTCTTC CASSIYRGLSYNEQFF
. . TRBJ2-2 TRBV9 TGTGCCAGCAGCGTCGCGGTCCACGGGGAGCTGTTTTTT CASSVAVHGELFF
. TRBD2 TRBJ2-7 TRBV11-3 TGTGCCAGCAGCTCCCGGACTAGCGAAACCTACGAGCAGTACTTC CASSSRTSETYEQYF
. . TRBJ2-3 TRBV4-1 TGCGCCAGCAGCCAAGTTGCGGAGGCGCAGTATTTT CASSQVAEAQYF
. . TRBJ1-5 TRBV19 TGTGCCAGTAGTATAGAGGGTTATCAGCCCCAGCATTTT CASSIEGYQPQHF
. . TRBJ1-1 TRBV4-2 TGTGCCAGCAGCCAGATCCAGGCCGGGCACACTGAAGCTTTCTTT CASSQIQAGHTEAFF
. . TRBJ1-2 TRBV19 TGTGCCAGTAGTATAGTAGTAAACTATGGCTACACCTTC CASSIVVNYGYTF
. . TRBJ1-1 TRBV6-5 TGTGCCAGCAGTAGACCGGGACGGCTGAACACTGAAGCTTTCTTT CASSRPGRLNTEAFF
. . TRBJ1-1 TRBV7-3 TGTGCCAGCAGCACCCGACAGGCCACTGAAGCTTTCTTT CASSTRQATEAFF
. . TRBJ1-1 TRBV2 TGTGCCAGCAGTGGAAACGGGGTCACTGAAGCTTTCTTT CASSGNGVTEAFF
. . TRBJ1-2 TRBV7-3 TGTGCCAGCAGTCAGTGGGGTTTAGAAGGCTACACCTTC CASSQWGLEGYTF
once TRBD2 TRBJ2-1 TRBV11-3 TGTGCCAGCAGCCCGGGACTAGCGGGTTCAGAGCAGTTCTTC CASSPGLAGSEQFF
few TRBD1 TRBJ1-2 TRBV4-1 TGCGCCAGCAGCCAAACTTGGACAGGGGGCTATGGCTACACCTTC CASSQTWTGGYGYTF
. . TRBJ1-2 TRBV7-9 TGTGCCACCTACCTGATTAACTATGGCTACACCTTC CATYLINYGYTF
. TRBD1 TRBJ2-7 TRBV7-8 TGTGCCAGCAGCTCAGGGACAGGCTACGAGCAGTACTTC CASSSGTGYEQYF
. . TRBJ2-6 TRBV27 TGTGCCAGCAGTTTATCGTTGAGTACCCTCTCTGGGGCCAACGTCCTGACTTTC CASSLSLSTLSGANVLTF
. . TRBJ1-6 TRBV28 TGTGCCAGCAGTTTAGGGACCCAAGATAATTCACCCCTCCACTTT CASSLGTQDNSPLHF
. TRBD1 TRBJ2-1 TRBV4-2 TGTGCCAGCAGCCTTCCCGACAGGGCGGGTGAGCAGTTCTTC CASSLPDRAGEQFF
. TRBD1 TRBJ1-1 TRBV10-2 TGCGCCAGCAGGGACAGGGTAGACACTGAAGCTTTCTTT CASRDRVDTEAFF
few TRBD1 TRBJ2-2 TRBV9 TGTGCCAGCAGCCCCCTCGGGACAGGGGGTTGGGCCGGGGAGCTGTTTTTT CASSPLGTGGWAGELFF
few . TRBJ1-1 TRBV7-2 TGTGCCAGCAGCTTTAGGGGAGGAACTGAAGCTTTCTTT CASSFRGGTEAFF
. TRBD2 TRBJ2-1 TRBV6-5 TGTGCCAGCAGTTGGACTAGCGGGAGCGAGCAGTTCTTC CASSWTSGSEQFF